One T cell receptor (beta chain) is described in this entry. In its sample, this clonotype was seen many times. Its antigen is still unknown. Per-base qualities were not stored, and no clone one base away is much larger. Systemically healthy Caucasian individuals from Russia, approximately 39 in total and aged about 6 to 90 years, were included as donors. Each donor gave ten milliliters of peripheral blood, collected into EDTA-treated Vacutainer tubes. PBMCs were isolated by Ficoll-Paque density-gradient centrifugation, with at least 6.5 million obtained per sample. Trizol reagent was used to extract total RNA from the PBMCs, yielding at least 6 micrograms per sample. For every donor, an aliquot of PBMCs went through flow cytometry to measure the percentages of naive CD45RAhigh/CD27high T cells. This sample was included in a study of blood T cells in healthy people across ages (dated by TCRdb to between 2015 and 2016). With regard to the full study: In model experiments, template switching captured roughly one uniquely barcoded TCR beta cDNA molecule for every two T cells. The study measured age-related changes in TCR beta repertoire diversity using deep sequencing normalized with unique cDNA molecular identifiers. Donors were grouped into four age groups: young (average approximately 15 years), middle-aged (around 39), aged (62) and long-lived (over 80). Donors of different ages were randomly distributed across sequencing lanes to avoid experimental bias. For two donors (one aged 18 to 30 and one aged 80 or older), the study analyzed two additional independent replicas of 1 million unique cDNA reads from the same blood draw. What the study reported, not specific to this receptor: Observed TCR beta diversity correlated strongly with the percentage of naive T cells measured by flow cytometry. Estimates of total diversity from one million sequenced T cells were regarded as lower bounds and underestimates. Conclusive comparison of naive and antigen-experienced compartments was prevented by the profiling of bulk unsorted PBMCs. Compared with the aged group, the long-lived group had more naive CD4+ T cells, fewer expanded clones and increased TCR diversity, suggesting age selection. Donor CMV infection status was unknown, potentially confounding age-related changes in expanded clonotypes. As age increased, observed TCR beta diversity per million T cells dropped in a roughly linear way, and a significant reduction was already evident by age about 40.

Library generation was performed with 5' RACE. The listed sequencing device is Illumina HiSeq 2500. A second about 7 to 12 cycle PCR used a sample-barcoded 5' primer and a J-beta primer mix. A template-switch 5' adaptor carrying 12 random nucleotides introduced a unique molecular identifier onto each TCR beta cDNA molecule. Each sample yielded at least 2.5 million CDR3-containing paired-end reads. First-strand cDNA was synthesized from all RNA with the Mint cDNA synthesis kit, primed by a TRBC-specific oligonucleotide. After uracil-DNA glycosylase treatment, a first 18-cycle PCR used universal primers M1SS and BC2_uni_R on all cDNA. As for the original processing: Each sample was normalized by randomly selecting 1 million high-quality reads, each carrying a distinct molecular identifier. Instead of being binned into consensus sequences, reads with shared molecular identifiers were discarded. MiTCR, with a Q25 quality threshold and the strictest error-elimination algorithm, was used for CDR3 identification, clonotype clustering and error correction. A nonparametric unseen species model with Euler transformation was used to estimate a lower bound on total TCR beta diversity. The raw public reads went through TCRdb reprocessing: fastp at Q25, MiXCR clone calling, in-frame beta chains kept. Entries that share a CDR3 protein sequence are merged under the most common genes and DNA. For this entry, the V and J calls and clone size follow TCRdb and not the study's own pipeline. Counted in this sample were roughly 790,000 distinct CDR3 sequences; approximately 39% of them appeared once. The ten largest clones represent roughly 20% of the sample.

Material for sequencing was blood. The receptor comes from a woman aged 60-70 years in good health.

The CDR3 region reads CASSRTGSNEKLFF. The DNA sequence is as follows: TGTGCCAGCAGCCGGACAGGGAGTAATGAAAAACTGTTTTTT. Here the chain combines TRBV7-2 and TRBJ1-4; TRBD1 aligns with 8 central bases. V is cut back by 5 bases and J by 4 bases, with 3 bases in the junction unmatched. From the cysteine up to the phenylalanine, the CDR3 has a length of 14 residues. The only DNA kept is the CDR3, 42 bases in frame from the first base. As encoded in the germline V gene, CDR1 is SGHTA while CDR2 is FQGNSA.